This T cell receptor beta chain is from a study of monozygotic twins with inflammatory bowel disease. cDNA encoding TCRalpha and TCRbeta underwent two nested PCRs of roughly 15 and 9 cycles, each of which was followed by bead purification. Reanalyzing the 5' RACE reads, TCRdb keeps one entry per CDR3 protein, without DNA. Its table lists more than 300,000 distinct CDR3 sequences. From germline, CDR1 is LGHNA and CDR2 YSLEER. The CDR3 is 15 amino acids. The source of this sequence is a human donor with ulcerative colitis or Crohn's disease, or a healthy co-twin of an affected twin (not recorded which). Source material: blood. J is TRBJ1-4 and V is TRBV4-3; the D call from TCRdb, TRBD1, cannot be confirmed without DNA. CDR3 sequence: CASRLRGATNEKLFF.